This is a list of T cell receptor beta chains from one sample in a study of T cell responses to AZD1222 COVID-19 vaccine. Sequenced by immunoSEQ multiplex PCR; TCRdb stores in-frame clones only, minus some. Of roughly 93,000 clones detected, roughly 85% appear once; the ten largest clones hold around 5.9%. This sample comprised peripheral blood, obtained on day 0 of AZD1222 vaccination. Receptors were obtained from an adult in good health. Both conserved end residues are part of each CDR3. The D gene is left open where the match is weak. The size entry is marked missing in some rows and otherwise reads once, few, many or a size class.

J | size | V | D | DNA | CDR3
TRBJ1-2 | - | TRBV19 | - | TGTGCCAGTAGTACCGGGGGTAACTATGGCTACACCTTC | CASSTGGNYGYTF
TRBJ2-1 | few | TRBV5-1 | TRBD2 | TGCGCCAGCAGCTTAAGCAGCGGGAGGACCCCCAACCCAAACAATGAGCAGTTCTTC | CASSLSSGRTPNPNNEQFF
TRBJ1-4 | - | TRBV4-1 | TRBD1 | TGCGCCAGCAGCCAAGAACAGGGGACAAATGAAAAACTGTTTTTT | CASSQEQGTNEKLFF
TRBJ1-6 | - | TRBV20-1 | - | TGCAGTGCTAGTCAGGAAGGTCAGAATTCACCCCTCCACTTT | CSASQEGQNSPLHF
TRBJ2-3 | - | TRBV6-5 | - | TGTGCCAGCAGCCCAGCGGATACGCAGTATTTT | CASSPADTQYF
TRBJ1-1 | - | TRBV6-5 | - | TGTGCCAGCAGTTACTCCCAGACAGCAGTGAACACTGAAGCTTTCTTT | CASSYSQTAVNTEAFF
TRBJ2-3 | - | TRBV7-3 | TRBD2 | TGTGCCAGCAGCTTAACGGGGACTAGTTCAGATACGCAGTATTTT | CASSLTGTSSDTQYF
TRBJ2-2 | - | TRBV7-7 | - | TGTGCTAGCAGTACAGGGTTTGTCGGGGAGCTGTTTTTT | CASSTGFVGELFF
TRBJ2-1 | - | TRBV9 | - | TGTGCCAGCAGCGTATCGCCTAGCGTCGGAGATGAGCAGTTCTTC | CASSVSPSVGDEQFF
TRBJ2-2 | - | TRBV4-1 | - | TGCGCCAGCACCCAAGATATTGGCGGGGCTAACACCGGGGAGCTGTTTTTT | CASTQDIGGANTGELFF
TRBJ2-5 | - | TRBV12-3/TRBV12-4 | - | TGTGCCAGCAGCCCCGGGGAAGAAGAGACCCAGTACTTC | CASSPGEEETQYF
TRBJ2-3 | - | TRBV11-1 | TRBD1 | TGTGCCAGCAGCTCCTTGGGGACAGGAGTTCAGTATTTT | CASSSLGTGVQYF
TRBJ2-1 | - | TRBV7-2 | - | TGTGCCAGCAGCTTAGGTATCTGGGATGAGCAGTTCTTC | CASSLGIWDEQFF
TRBJ1-5 | - | TRBV20-1 | - | TGCAGTGCTAGTAAGGGGAATCAGCCCCAGCATTTT | CSASKGNQPQHF
TRBJ2-7 | few | TRBV5-4 | TRBD2 | TGTGCCAGCAGCTTGGGAGGGGCTAGCGGGACTTTCGAGCAGTACTTC | CASSLGGASGTFEQYF
TRBJ2-3 | - | TRBV24-1 | - | TGTGCCACCAGTGCGCGGACTTTCGGGCCAGATACGCAGTATTTT | CATSARTFGPDTQYF
TRBJ1-1 | - | TRBV10-1 | - | TGCGCCAGCAGTTTTTTGGGGGAATCTGAAGCTTTCTTT | CASSFLGESEAFF
TRBJ2-1 | - | TRBV5-1 | TRBD2 | TGCGCCAGCAGCCTACTAGCGGGGGAGAACAATGAGCAGTTCTTC | CASSLLAGENNEQFF
TRBJ2-1 | - | TRBV5-1 | - | TGCGCCAGCAGCTTGGCCTCAGTCGTCTACAATGAGCAGTTCTTC | CASSLASVVYNEQFF
TRBJ1-1 | - | TRBV5-1 | - | TGCGCCAGCAGCCCGGAAGGATGGGGGAACACTGAAGCTTTCTTT | CASSPEGWGNTEAFF
TRBJ2-3 | - | TRBV7-9 | - | TGTGCCAGCAGCTTAGTGGCAGGGACGCAGTATTTT | CASSLVAGTQYF
TRBJ1-1 | - | TRBV29-1 | - | TGCAGCGCCTCACGGGGCGGGAACACTGAAGCTTTCTTT | CSASRGGNTEAFF
TRBJ2-1 | - | TRBV5-6 | - | TGTGCCAGCAGCTTGGTGGGCGATAACAATGAGCAGTTCTTC | CASSLVGDNNEQFF
TRBJ2-3 | - | TRBV5-4 | TRBD2 | TGTGCCAGCAGCTCGAGGGCTAGCGGGGGCGTCAGCACAGATACGCAGTATTTT | CASSSRASGGVSTDTQYF
TRBJ2-7 | - | TRBV5-4 | - | TGTGCCAGCACCGAAAGTAAGCAGGGACGTTCGAAAGAGCAGTACTTC | CASTESKQGRSKEQYF
TRBJ1-1 | - | TRBV7-9 | - | TGTGCCAGCGCAAACAGGGCGGGCACTGAAGCTTTCTTT | CASANRAGTEAFF